Listed here are 24 T cell receptor beta chains from one sample, sequenced in a study of T cells after yellow fever vaccination. TCRdb re-called the 5' RACE reads through MiXCR, storing one row per CDR3 protein. The data contain about 510,000 distinct CDR3 sequences, 21% of them singletons. Here the sequenced sample was PBMCs, taken approximately 20 days after the first yellow fever vaccination. The receptors were sampled from a man in his late teens or twenties who received the YFV17D yellow fever vaccine.

The table lists this clonotype with a few counts. J is TRBJ2-5 and V is TRBV12-3 or TRBV12-4, with D unresolved. Between the trimmed V and J ends, which lost 2 bases and 5 bases, there was a span of 12 bases. The CDR3 totals 14 residues. As DNA, the CDR3 is TGTGCCAGCAGTTTAAGTCCACTGTCCGAGACCCAGTACTTC. Its translation is CASSLSPLSETQYF.

There are a few counts of this clonotype. This chain links TRBV5-1 with TRBJ2-1; weak D call: TRBD1 (5 bases). Trimming took off 2 bases at V and 10 bases at J, with 13 bases between the two ends. CDR3 length equals 13 residues. Germline V lookup: CDR1 SGHRS, CDR2 YFSETQ. As DNA, the CDR3 is TGCGCCAGCAGCTTACAGGCCGAGCTAGAGCAGTTCTTC. It translates to CASSLQAELEQFF.

The chain is built from TRBV6-2 or TRBV6-3 and TRBJ1-5; 10 nucleotides line up with TRBD1. CDR3 size: 14 residues. Germline lookup yields CDR1 MNHEY and CDR2 SVGEGT. V lost 7 bases, J lost 5 bases, and 5 bases stayed unmatched. The CDR3 protein is CASTAGQGYQPQHF. The CDR3 DNA is TGTGCCAGCACCGCGGGACAGGGGTATCAGCCCCAGCATTTT.

The CDR3 sequence is CASSLAVSWETQYF. CDR3 bases: TGTGCCAGCAGCTTAGCAGTTAGTTGGGAGACCCAGTACTTC. The chain links TRBV7-2 to TRBJ2-5; D uncertain. CDR1 and CDR2 from the germline V gene are SGHTA and FQGNSA. The V end lost 0 bases, the J end lost 5 bases, and 10 bases lay between the germline ends. The CDR3 totals 14 residues.

In this sample, this clonotype turned up a few times. The junction differs from germline at one of its ends, possibly a read error. The rearrangement links TRBV6-2 or TRBV6-3 to TRBJ1-2, with no clear D. CDR3 length equals 8 residues. In germline, CDR1 is MNHEY, CDR2 SVGEGT. The CDR3 nucleotides read TGTGCCAGCAGTCCGGGCCCCTTC. Amino acid sequence: CASSPGPF.

This clonotype was detected only a few times. The chain is built from TRBV24-1 and TRBJ1-6; D call uncertain. The CDR3 has 17 amino acids. Germline V gene sequence: CDR1 KGHDR, CDR2 SFDVKD. V was clipped by 4 bases and J by 4 bases, with 16 bases between them. CDR3 residues: CATSEPKRVDYNSPLHF. In nucleotides, the CDR3 is TGTGCCACCAGTGAACCCAAGCGGGTTGATTATAATTCACCCCTCCACTTT.

The chain recombines TRBV7-9 with TRBJ2-6; D remains unclear. CDR1 is SEHNR, CDR2 FQNEAQ, per germline (reference sequence). The CDR3 extends over 15 amino acids. V was pared by 4 bases and J by 0 bases, with 7 bases between. CDR3: CASSSPDSGANVLTF. In DNA, the CDR3 is TGTGCCAGCAGCTCGCCGGACTCTGGGGCCAACGTCCTGACTTTC.

The rearrangement uses TRBV7-3 and TRBJ2-2, with D uncertain. Trimming shortened V by 5 bases and J by 1 base, and 11 bases separated the two germline ends. CDR3 length equals 15 residues. Germline-derived CDR1 and CDR2 are SGHTA and FQGTGA. The CDR3 DNA sequence: TGTGCCAGCAGCCCCCTGGGTTGGAACACCGGGGAGCTGTTTTTT. This codes for CASSPLGWNTGELFF.

The chain carries TRBV6-1 and TRBJ1-1, with no clear D. Germline V gene lookup returns CDR1 MNHNS and CDR2 SASEGT. The V end lost 6 bases, the J end lost 6 bases, and 17 bases lay between the germline ends. The CDR3 loop spans 14 amino acids. CDR3 residues: CASSRRTGLSEAFF. The DNA for the CDR3 is TGTGCCAGCAGCCGCCGGACGGGTTTATCTGAAGCTTTCTTT.

The V call is TRBV15, the J call TRBJ1-6; D gene ambiguous. CDR3 size: 14 residues. The germline CDR1 and CDR2 sequences are LNHNV and YYDKDF (reference sequence). Trimming took off 0 bases at V and 7 bases at J, with 7 bases between the two ends. The CDR3 DNA follows: TGTGCCACCAGCAGAGAAGGGAGGAATTCACCCCTCCACTTT. It is translated as CATSREGRNSPLHF.

This chain links TRBV20-1 with TRBJ1-3; D remains ambiguous. The CDR3 length is 13 residues. The germline CDR1 and CDR2 sequences are DFQATT and SNEGSKA (reference sequence). The ends were cut back, 3 bases at V and 0 bases at J, with 6 bases in the middle. The CDR3 spells CSARRNSGNTIYF. CDR3 sequence (DNA): TGCAGTGCTAGGAGGAACTCTGGAAACACCATATATTTT.

This clonotype was counted between two and nine times. This chain uses TRBV7-2 with TRBJ2-5; possible D gene TRBD2, 6 bases. V lost 7 bases to trimming and J lost 3 bases, with 15 bases between them. Per the germline V gene, CDR1 is SGHTA and CDR2 is FQGNSA. The CDR3 totals 14 residues. CDR3 region: CASNSGRLKETQYF. CDR3 coding DNA: TGTGCCAGCAACAGTGGGAGGTTGAAAGAGACCCAGTACTTC.

This clonotype was seen only a few times. The CDR3 is CASSLAQLAHSWETDTQYF. As DNA, the CDR3 is TGTGCCAGCAGCTTAGCGCAACTAGCGCACTCTTGGGAGACAGATACGCAGTATTTT. The gene calls are TRBV7-2 and TRBJ2-3, with 7 bases lining up with TRBD2. Germline-derived CDR1 and CDR2 are SGHTA and FQGNSA. CDR3 size: 19 residues. V shed 0 bases and J 3 bases; nucleotides not matched to a gene: 15.

This clonotype was observed a few times. The chain joins TRBV7-9 to TRBJ2-3; 7 positions agree with TRBD1. Germline V gene lookup returns CDR1 SEHNR and CDR2 FQNEAQ (reference sequence). With 5 bases clipped from V and 2 bases from J, the junction kept 4 bases outside the gene matches. This CDR3 is built from 14 residues. CDR3: CASSRGQITDTQYF. For the CDR3, the DNA is TGTGCCAGCAGCCGGGGACAGATCACAGATACGCAGTATTTT.

This clonotype appeared a few times. The chain has TRBV5-1 and TRBJ2-2, with no clear D. The V gene's germline CDR1 is SGHRS and CDR2 YFSETQ. V dropped 5 bases and J dropped 5 bases, with 7 bases sitting between them. The CDR3 runs to 12 residues. The CDR3 DNA follows: TGCGCCAGCAGGGTTGGGACCGGGGAGCTGTTTTTT. It codes for CASRVGTGELFF.

The chain joins TRBV7-2 to TRBJ1-5, with a tentative D call TRBD1 (5 bases). Trimming took 5 bases from V and 4 from J, leaving 15 bases between them. This CDR3 is 15 amino acids long. From germline, CDR1 is SGHTA and CDR2 FQGNSA. CDR3 sequence reads: CASSLIGVGNQPQHF. CDR3 nucleotides: TGTGCCAGCAGCCTAATAGGGGTCGGAAATCAGCCCCAGCATTTT.

CDR3 residues: CASSQGPGRQMNTEAFF. The CDR3 DNA follows: TGCGCCAGCAGCCAAGGGCCCGGGAGGCAGATGAACACTGAAGCTTTCTTT. The rearrangement joins TRBV4-3 to TRBJ1-1; D unclear. The CDR3 covers 17 residues. Germline CDR1 is LGHNA and CDR2 is YSLEER. The V end lost 1 base, the J end lost 0 bases, and 15 bases lay between the germline ends.

This clonotype was counted only a few times. This chain uses TRBV27 with TRBJ1-6, with D maybe TRBD1 (5 bases). With 4 bases removed from V and 14 bases from J, the gap between germline ends came to 24 bases. This CDR3 comprises 16 residues. CDR1 MNHEY and CDR2 SMNVEV come from the germline V gene (reference sequence). The CDR3 sequence: CASSSPRGVGPESLHF. The DNA of the CDR3 is TGTGCCAGCAGTTCCCCGAGGGGAGTCGGACCAGAATCCCTCCACTTT.

The chain links TRBV7-2 to TRBJ2-7; D is uncertain. Germline V gene data show CDR1 as SGHTA and CDR2 as FQGNSA. This CDR3 is built from 16 residues. V lost 1 base and J lost 2, with 15 bases in between. For the CDR3, the DNA is TGTGCCAGCAGCTTAGTATTCGGTTACATACCCTACGAGCAGTACTTC. It translates to CASSLVFGYIPYEQYF.

The V gene is TRBV7-9, the J gene TRBJ2-7, with 7 positions matching TRBD1. CDR3 size: 12 residues. Germline trimming cut 8 bases from V and 9 bases from J; bases unmatched to any gene: 10. The germline V gene has CDR1 SEHNR and CDR2 FQNEAQ (reference sequence). The CDR3 sequence: CASAGQDQGQYV. CDR3 coding DNA: TGTGCCAGCGCAGGACAGGACCAGGGGCAGTACGTC.

This sequence joins TRBV20-1 and TRBJ2-3, with unresolved D. This CDR3 comprises 11 residues. Germline assignment: CDR1 DFQATT and CDR2 SNEGSKA (reference sequence). Trimming removed 6 bases from V and 6 bases from J, with 10 bases in between. CDR3 nucleotide sequence: TGCAGTGCGAGTGTTCGGGATACGCAGTATTTT. Protein sequence: CSASVRDTQYF.

The chain joins TRBV13 to TRBJ1-1; D possibly corresponds to TRBD1 (6 bases). The CDR3 is 14 amino acids. CDR1 is PRHDT and CDR2 is FYEKMQ in the germline V gene (reference sequence). The V gene lost 4 bases and the J gene lost 5 bases, with 14 bases spanning the gap. CDR3 sequence reads: CASSSPPRGTEAFF. Written as DNA, the CDR3 is TGTGCCAGCAGCTCCCCTCCTAGGGGGACTGAAGCTTTCTTT.

The chain uses TRBV7-8 and TRBJ2-7, with TRBD1 matching 8 bases. In germline, CDR1 is SGHVS, CDR2 FQNEAQ. The CDR3 spans 14 residues. The J segment lost 5 bases and the V segment lost 1 base, leaving 4 bases of the junction unmatched. The CDR3 bases are TGTGCCAGCAGCTTAGATAACAGGGGGGACGAGCAGTACTTC. This gives the protein CASSLDNRGDEQYF.

The V call is TRBV6-2 or TRBV6-3, the J call TRBJ2-5; D is ambiguous. CDR1 MNHEY and CDR2 SVGEGT come from the germline V gene. The V and J ends lost 5 bases and 4 bases respectively, with 14 bases between them. The CDR3 extends over 14 amino acids. CDR3 bases: TGTGCCAGCAGTATGACATCGAGTCGAGAGACCCAGTACTTC. It translates to CASSMTSSRETQYF.